This entry describes one TCR beta chain. No antigen is known for it. The entry originates in a study of CD8 T cells in ankylosing spondylitis. The CDR3 spans 14 residues. CDR1 and CDR2 (germline): MNHEY, SVGEGT. V was pared by 2 bases and J by 1 base, with 6 bases between. Study findings and constraints: Within matched ankylosing spondylitis synovial fluid, disease-linked clones were reportedly significantly enriched. For ankylosing spondylitis blood, a TCR beta motif of seven to nine highly homologous variants appeared characteristic.

Using its own MiXCR run on the 5' RACE reads, TCRdb lists one record per CDR3 protein. Of roughly 30,000 distinct CDR3 sequences listed, 13% to 15% are singletons. The sequencing sample was made of blood. The V gene is TRBV6-2 or TRBV6-3, the J gene TRBJ1-5; D is undetermined. The origin of this receptor is a male donor with ankylosing spondylitis or in good health (not recorded which). The CDR3, as DNA: TGTGCCAGCAGTTACCTGGGGAGCAATCAGCCCCAGCATTTT. As protein: CASSYLGSNQPQHF.